The rows below give T cell receptor beta chains drawn from one sample of a study of blood T cell repertoires in COVID-19. Libraries were prepared by immunoSEQ multiplex PCR; TCRdb keeps only in-frame clonotypes and omits some of them. The table has about 280,000 clones, 70% to 90% seen once. Sequences were obtained from peripheral blood. Every receptor here comes from a woman in her 30s who had recovered from COVID-19. CDR3s include the opening cysteine and the closing phenylalanine or tryptophan. Fields, in order: CDR3 protein, CDR3 DNA, V gene, clone size, D gene, J gene. A D gene is named only where the DNA matches it firmly. Clone size is stated in some rows and not others, as once, few, many or a class when expanded.

CDR3 protein: CASSRRREPGNEQFF; CDR3 DNA: TGTGCCAGCAGTCGGAGGCGGGAGCCGGGCAATGAGCAGTTCTTC; V gene: TRBV4-2; clone size: NA; D gene: TRBD2; J gene: TRBJ2-1
CDR3 protein: CASQGQMNTEAFF; CDR3 DNA: TGTGCCAGTCAGGGACAGATGAACACTGAAGCTTTCTTT; V gene: TRBV19; clone size: NA; D gene: TRBD1; J gene: TRBJ1-1
CDR3 protein: CASRPSKTGLTEAFF; CDR3 DNA: TGTGCCAGCAGGCCCTCTAAGACAGGTTTAACTGAAGCTTTCTTT; V gene: TRBV6-6; clone size: once; D gene: NA; J gene: TRBJ1-1
CDR3 protein: CASSLVVAGEQYF; CDR3 DNA: TGTGCCAGCAGCTTAGTGGTAGCGGGAGAGCAGTACTTC; V gene: TRBV7-9; clone size: few; D gene: TRBD2; J gene: TRBJ2-7
CDR3 protein: CASSQDRGPGYTF; CDR3 DNA: TGTGCCAGCAGCCAAGATCGGGGTCCTGGCTACACCTTC; V gene: TRBV4-2; clone size: NA; D gene: NA; J gene: TRBJ1-2
CDR3 protein: CASSLGTGDQPQHF; CDR3 DNA: TGTGCCAGTAGTCTTGGGACAGGAGATCAGCCCCAGCATTTT; V gene: TRBV19; clone size: NA; D gene: TRBD1; J gene: TRBJ1-5
CDR3 protein: CASSYGGQETQYF; CDR3 DNA: TGTGCCAGCAGTTACGGAGGTCAAGAGACCCAGTACTTC; V gene: TRBV28; clone size: NA; D gene: NA; J gene: TRBJ2-5
CDR3 protein: CASSEAKAFSFYGYTF; CDR3 DNA: TGTGCCAGCAGTGAAGCGAAAGCCTTCTCCTTCTATGGCTACACCTTC; V gene: TRBV6-1; clone size: NA; D gene: NA; J gene: TRBJ1-2
CDR3 protein: CASSGAGTLGNTIYF; CDR3 DNA: TGTGCCAGCAGCGGGGCCGGGACATTAGGAAACACCATATATTTT; V gene: TRBV9; clone size: NA; D gene: NA; J gene: TRBJ1-3
CDR3 protein: CASRTGGLGTEAFF; CDR3 DNA: TGTGCCAGCAGGACAGGGGGTTTGGGAACTGAAGCTTTCTTT; V gene: TRBV6-5; clone size: once; D gene: TRBD1; J gene: TRBJ1-1
CDR3 protein: CASSPREGAHYGYTF; CDR3 DNA: TGTGCCAGCAGCCCCCGGGAGGGGGCACACTATGGCTACACCTTC; V gene: TRBV7-2; clone size: NA; D gene: TRBD1; J gene: TRBJ1-2
CDR3 protein: CASSLGGERGNEQFF; CDR3 DNA: TGTGCCAGCAGCTTAGGGGGGGAGCGGGGAAATGAGCAGTTCTTC; V gene: TRBV7-6; clone size: once; D gene: TRBD2; J gene: TRBJ2-1
CDR3 protein: CASSQQGARNTEAFF; CDR3 DNA: TGTGCCAGCAGTCAACAGGGGGCGCGGAACACTGAAGCTTTCTTT; V gene: TRBV27; clone size: NA; D gene: TRBD1; J gene: TRBJ1-1
CDR3 protein: CASSAVFAGTSGVDTQYF; CDR3 DNA: TGTGCCAGCAGTGCGGTTTTCGCCGGGACTAGCGGGGTCGATACGCAGTATTTT; V gene: TRBV2; clone size: NA; D gene: TRBD2; J gene: TRBJ2-3